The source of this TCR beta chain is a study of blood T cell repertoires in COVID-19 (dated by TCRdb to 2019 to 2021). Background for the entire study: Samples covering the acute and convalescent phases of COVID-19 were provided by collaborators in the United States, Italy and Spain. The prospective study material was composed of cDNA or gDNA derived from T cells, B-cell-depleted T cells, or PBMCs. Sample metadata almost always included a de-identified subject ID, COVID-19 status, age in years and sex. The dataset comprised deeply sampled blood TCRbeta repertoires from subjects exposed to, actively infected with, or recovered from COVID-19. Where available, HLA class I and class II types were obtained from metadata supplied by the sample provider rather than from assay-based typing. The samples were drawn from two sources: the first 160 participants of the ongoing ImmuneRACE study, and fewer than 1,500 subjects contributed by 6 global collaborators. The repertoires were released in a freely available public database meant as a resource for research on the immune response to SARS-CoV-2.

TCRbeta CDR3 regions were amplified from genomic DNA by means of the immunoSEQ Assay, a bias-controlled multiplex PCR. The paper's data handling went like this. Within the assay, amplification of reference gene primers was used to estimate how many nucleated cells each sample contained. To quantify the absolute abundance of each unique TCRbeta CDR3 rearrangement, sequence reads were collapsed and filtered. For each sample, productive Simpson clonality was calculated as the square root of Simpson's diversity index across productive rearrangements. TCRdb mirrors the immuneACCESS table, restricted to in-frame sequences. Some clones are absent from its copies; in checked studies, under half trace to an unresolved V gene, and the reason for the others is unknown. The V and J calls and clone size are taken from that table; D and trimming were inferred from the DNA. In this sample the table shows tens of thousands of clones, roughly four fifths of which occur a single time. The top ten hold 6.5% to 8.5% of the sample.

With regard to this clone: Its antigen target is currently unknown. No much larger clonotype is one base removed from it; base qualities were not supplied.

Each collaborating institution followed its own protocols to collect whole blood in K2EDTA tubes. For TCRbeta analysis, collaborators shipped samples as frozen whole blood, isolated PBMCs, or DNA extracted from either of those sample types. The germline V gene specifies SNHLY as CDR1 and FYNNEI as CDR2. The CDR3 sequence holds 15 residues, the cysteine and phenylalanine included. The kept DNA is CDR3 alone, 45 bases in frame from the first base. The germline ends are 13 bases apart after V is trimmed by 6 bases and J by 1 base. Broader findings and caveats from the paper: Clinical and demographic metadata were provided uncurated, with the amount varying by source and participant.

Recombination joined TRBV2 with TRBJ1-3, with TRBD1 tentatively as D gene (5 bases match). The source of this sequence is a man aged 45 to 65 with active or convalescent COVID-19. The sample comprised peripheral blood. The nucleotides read TGTGCCAGCAGACGGGACTCCGGATCTGGAAACACCATATATTTT. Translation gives CASRRDSGSGNTIYF.